The 20 T cell receptor beta chains presented below share a single source sample, sequenced in a study of beta chain features in type 1 diabetes. Expressed TCRB transcripts got sequenced, as all isolated RNA was reverse transcribed. Only in-frame clones appear in the TCRdb table, and some are missing; sequencing was by immunoSEQ multiplex PCR. In the table there are a few hundred thousand clones, over 8.5% of which are singletons. Study-wide points: People with Type 1 diabetes carried modestly yet significantly shorter TCRB CDR3s in all four CD4+ subsets.

These TCRs' antigens remain unknown. What was sequenced was central memory CD4+ T cells from blood. The origin of the receptors is a man aged 25-40 years with type 1 diabetes.

A few counts support this clone. The V gene is TRBV28, the J gene TRBJ1-2; TRBD1 matches 10 bases. In germline, CDR1 is MDHEN, CDR2 SYDVKM. After removal of 3 bases from V and 7 bases from J, the junction contained 5 bases not matched to a gene. The CDR3 has 14 amino acids. CDR3 amino acids: CASSFGDRGSGYTF. CDR3 coding DNA: TGTGCCAGCAGTTTTGGGGACAGGGGTTCTGGCTACACCTTC.

This clone was found a few times. The genes are TRBV7-8 and TRBJ1-1; no clear D. Per germline, CDR1 SGHVS and CDR2 FQNEAQ. Trimming pared 4 bases from V and 4 bases from J, leaving 10 bases between. The CDR3 runs 13 residues. For the CDR3, the DNA is TGTGCCAGCAGCTCCGGGGAGAGCACTGAAGCTTTCTTT. Translating it yields CASSSGESTEAFF.

The V gene is TRBV6-5, the J gene TRBJ2-1; D gene unclear. V lost 6 bases and J 4 bases, leaving 7 bases between the germline ends. The V gene's germline CDR1 is MNHEY and CDR2 SVGAGI. CDR3 length: 12 residues. CDR3 residues: CASRQMYNEQFF. The CDR3 coding sequence is TGTGCCAGCAGACAAATGTACAATGAGCAGTTCTTC.

This clone was detected ten times or more. This rearrangement joins TRBV19 to TRBJ2-5; D might be TRBD2 (6 bases). V dropped 3 bases and J dropped 5 bases, with 16 bases sitting between them. The CDR3 spans 15 residues. Germline V lookup: CDR1 LNHDA, CDR2 SQIVND (reference sequence). CDR3 DNA: TGTGCCAGTAGTATTGGAGGGAGCCCCTTGGAGACCCAGTACTTC. It translates to CASSIGGSPLETQYF.

The chain joins TRBV7-2 to TRBJ1-4, with D tentatively TRBD1 (5 bases). Germline V lookup: CDR1 SGHTA, CDR2 FQGNSA. V was cut by 0 bases and J by 1 base, with 6 bases left in between. The CDR3 is 15 residues long. For the CDR3, the DNA is TGTGCCAGCAGCTTAGCGGGGGTAACTAATGAAAAACTGTTTTTT. Amino acids: CASSLAGVTNEKLFF.

This clone showed up just a few times. The chain employs TRBV5-4 and TRBJ1-4; D perhaps matches TRBD1 (6 bases). V lost 2 bases, J lost 4 bases, and 9 bases lay in between. Germline V gene data show CDR1 as SGHNT and CDR2 as YYREEE (reference sequence). This CDR3 has 14 amino acids. In nucleotides, the CDR3 is TGTGCCAGCAGCTTCGGACAGAGTAATGAAAAACTGTTTTTT. Amino acid sequence: CASSFGQSNEKLFF.

This clone was counted a few times. The gene calls are TRBV5-1 and TRBJ2-3, with 15 positions matching TRBD2. The J segment lost 8 bases and the V segment lost 4 bases, leaving 8 bases of the junction unmatched. Germline V CDR1 and CDR2: SGHRS, YFSETQ. The CDR3 runs 16 residues. DNA of the CDR3: TGCGCCAGCAGCCCGGGACTAGCGGGAGGCTCGAGTACGCAGTATTTT. Its translation is CASSPGLAGGSSTQYF.

This clone was detected only a few times. The chain has TRBV19 and TRBJ1-2; 9 bases agree with TRBD1. The CDR3 consists of 15 residues. The germline CDR1 and CDR2 sequences are LNHDA and SQIVND (reference sequence). V gave up 2 bases and J gave up 8 bases; unmatched junction bases: 9. The CDR3 bases are TGTGCCAGTAGTATACCGGGACAGGGTATGAACGGCTACACCTTC. The encoded protein is CASSIPGQGMNGYTF.

The chain couples TRBV7-8 to TRBJ2-1; D might be TRBD1 or TRBD2, each matching 5 bases. Trimming removed 5 bases at V and 5 bases at J, with 13 bases between. Germline CDR1 is SGHVS and CDR2 is FQNEAQ. CDR3 length: 14 amino acids. The CDR3 DNA is TGTGCCAGCAGCCTTTCGTGGGGGAACAATGAGCAGTTCTTC. It is translated as CASSLSWGNNEQFF.

The table lists this clone with a few counts. The chain combines TRBV10-1 with TRBJ1-5, with D unclear. Germline CDR1 and CDR2: WNHNN and SYGVQD (reference sequence). The CDR3 length is 16 residues. The germline V and J ends were trimmed by 5 bases and 2 bases, with 16 bases remaining between them. The CDR3 coding sequence is TGCGCCAGCAGTTTCGGTCCAGGCCCCGGCAATCAGCCCCAGCATTTT. It codes for CASSFGPGPGNQPQHF.

Comments on this clone: Mismatch with germline at one junction end may stem from a read error. This chain uses TRBV7-7 with TRBJ1-1; D possibly corresponds to TRBD1 (6 bases). CDR1 and CDR2 from the germline V gene are SSHAT and FNYEAQ (reference sequence). There are 13 residues in the CDR3. The CDR3 DNA is TGTGCTAGCAGCTTAGACGAGGGGGCTGAAGCTTTCTTT. It is translated as CASSLDEGAEAFF.

The V gene is TRBV18, the J gene TRBJ2-5; 7 nucleotides match TRBD1. The CDR3 length is 15 residues. From germline, CDR1 is KGHSH and CDR2 LQKENI. The trim removed 2 bases at V and 11 bases at J, leaving 14 bases unmatched. CDR3 sequence: CASSPRQGGYDEQYF. DNA for the CDR3: TGTGCCAGCTCACCAAGACAGGGTGGATATGATGAGCAGTACTTC.

This clone was seen only a few times. This chain uses TRBV23-1 with TRBJ2-2, with TRBD1 identical over 10 bases. TRBV23-1 is annotated as an ORF whose role is uncertain. Trimming removed 6 bases from V and 6 bases from J; junction bases left unmatched: 7. The CDR3 is made up of 15 amino acids. The CDR3 coding sequence is TGCGCCAGCAGCAACCGGGACAGGGGTCCCGGGGAGCTGTTTTTT. Its protein is CASSNRDRGPGELFF.

Turning to this clone: The same CDR3 also results from other DNA sequences found in this sample. The chain has TRBV5-1 and TRBJ2-3, with D unresolved. Germline V CDR1 and CDR2: SGHRS, YFSETQ. The CDR3 runs 14 residues. V was shortened by 1 base and J by 0 bases, with 6 bases between the two germline ends. The CDR3 DNA reads TGCGCCAGCAGCTTGCCGGACAGCACAGATACGCAGTATTTT. Protein product: CASSLPDSTDTQYF.

The chain couples TRBV25-1 to TRBJ2-1; 8 bases fit TRBD1. V trimming: 2 bases; J trimming: 8 bases; junction bases outside the gene matches: 5. The length of the CDR3 is 14 residues. Per germline, CDR1 MGHDK and CDR2 SYGVNS. CDR3 sequence: CASSENRDRYEQFF. DNA of the CDR3: TGTGCCAGCAGTGAAAATAGGGACAGGTATGAGCAGTTCTTC.

The chain links TRBV6-1 to TRBJ2-1, with D possibly TRBD1 on 5 matching bases. CDR1 is MNHNS and CDR2 is SASEGT in the germline V gene. The V gene lost 10 bases and the J gene lost 9 bases, with 16 bases spanning the gap. The CDR3 length is 12 residues. The CDR3 is CAIRVSSGEQFF. In nucleotides, the CDR3 is TGTGCCATCAGGGTTTCATCGGGTGAGCAGTTCTTC.

The CDR3 spells CASGTSGRNEQFF. The CDR3 DNA reads TGTGCCAGTGGGACTAGCGGGAGGAATGAGCAGTTCTTC. The chain uses TRBV6-5 and TRBJ2-1; 15 positions match TRBD2. This CDR3 is built from 13 residues. J gave up 7 bases and V 9 bases, and 1 base lay outside the gene matches. Germline loops: CDR1 MNHEY, CDR2 SVGAGI.

The chain has TRBV28 and TRBJ1-2; D may be TRBD1 (5 bases). The CDR3 sequence is 13 residues long. With 2 bases removed from V and 10 bases from J, the gap between germline ends came to 14 bases. Germline-derived CDR1 and CDR2 are MDHEN and SYDVKM. CDR3 sequence (DNA): TGTGCCAGCAGTTTAGAGGGGATCAAATCCTACACCTTC. Its protein is CASSLEGIKSYTF.

A note on this clone: Other DNA sequences from this sample encode an identical CDR3 as well. V usage is TRBV28 and J usage is TRBJ1-4, with TRBD1 matching 9 bases. This CDR3 contains 15 residues. CDR1 and CDR2 (germline): MDHEN, SYDVKM. Trimming at V came to 3 bases and at J to 8 bases, leaving 7 bases not matched to a gene. The CDR3 is CASSLGDREGEKLFF. CDR3 DNA: TGTGCCAGCAGTTTGGGGGACAGGGAAGGCGAAAAACTGTTTTTT.

This clone turned up a few times. The chain couples TRBV30 to TRBJ2-3; D might be TRBD1 or TRBD2, each matching 5 bases. The CDR3 is 17 residues long. Germline-derived CDR1 and CDR2 are GTSNPN and SVGIG (reference sequence). V was cut by 8 bases and J by 1 base, with 25 bases left in between. DNA for the CDR3: TGTGCCAGCAGCTCCAGGGTAGCGTCGGACGGCACAGATACGCAGTATTTT. Its translation: CASSSRVASDGTDTQYF.